This T cell receptor beta chain emerged from a study of T cells in Graves' hyperthyroidism and ophthalmopathy. The source material, RNA transcripts, was used to amplify TCR beta CDR3 regions. A set of HTBI primers served as the primers for a first-round RT-PCR of the TCR CDR3. MiXCR, applied by TCRdb to the multiplex PCR reads, yields one record per CDR3 protein. Seen here are 640,000 or so distinct CDR3 sequences, around 14% observed once, and the top ten hold 6.5% to 9%. The CDR3 runs to 14 residues. V lost 1 base and J lost 1, with 8 bases in between. The V gene's germline CDR1 is MGHRA and CDR2 YSYEKL. The sample holds many counts of this clonotype.

This sequence was found in a woman between 18 and 30 years old with Graves' ophthalmopathy. J is TRBJ2-7 and V is TRBV4-1; D unclear. The sequenced material came from blood. The CDR3 DNA follows: TGCGCCAGCAGCCAAGGGCGGAATTCCTACGAGCAGTACTTC. This gives the protein CASSQGRNSYEQYF.